This TCR beta chain appears in the sequencing data of a study of blood T cell repertoires in COVID-19. The table came from immunoSEQ multiplex PCR; TCRdb's copy has only in-frame clones and leaves some out. The sample carries 150,000 or so clones, about 89% recorded once. The V and J ends lost 6 bases and 1 base, in that order; junction bases with no gene match: 4. CDR1 is SQVTM, CDR2 ANQGSEA, per germline. There are 13 residues in the CDR3. This receptor was obtained from a man at least 80 years old with acute or convalescent COVID-19. The rearrangement joins TRBV29-1 to TRBJ2-7; 9 nucleotides match TRBD1. The sequenced sample was peripheral blood. CDR3 in amino acids: CSVRQGESYEQYF. DNA for the CDR3: TGCAGCGTCAGACAGGGGGAATCCTACGAGCAGTACTTC.